This T cell receptor beta chain derives from a study of response to subunit inactivated influenza vaccine. Study observations and caveats: Authors suggested few new T cells are recruited by each seasonal influenza vaccination.

As for this clonotype: Its target is not known.

This CDR3 spans 12 amino acids. Trimming took off 4 bases at V and 6 bases at J, with 9 bases between the two ends. The V gene's germline CDR1 is MNHEY and CDR2 SVGAGI. TCRdb passed the RT-PCR reads through MiXCR, listing each CDR3 protein once. Of around 710,000 distinct CDR3 sequences listed, 14% were seen once; the top ten hold around 7.3%. This receptor was identified in a man aged 50 to 60 who received an inactivated influenza vaccine. Specimen: PBMCs from blood, collected 14 to 15 days before vaccination. The genes are TRBV6-5 and TRBJ1-2; no clear D. This CDR3 is CASSSPVNGYTF. As DNA, the CDR3 is TGTGCCAGCAGTTCTCCAGTCAATGGCTACACCTTC.